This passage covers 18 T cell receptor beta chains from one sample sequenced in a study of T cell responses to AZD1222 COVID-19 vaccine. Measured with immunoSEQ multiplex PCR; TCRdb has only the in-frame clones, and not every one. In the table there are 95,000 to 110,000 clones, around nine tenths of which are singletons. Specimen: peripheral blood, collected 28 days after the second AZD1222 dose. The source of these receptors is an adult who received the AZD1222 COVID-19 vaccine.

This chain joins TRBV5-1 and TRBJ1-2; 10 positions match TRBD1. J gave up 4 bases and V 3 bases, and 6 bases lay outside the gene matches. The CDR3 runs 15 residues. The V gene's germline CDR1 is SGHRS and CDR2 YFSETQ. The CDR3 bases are TGCGCCAGCAGCTGGGGGACAGGGGCCCCCTATGGCTACACCTTC. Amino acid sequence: CASSWGTGAPYGYTF.

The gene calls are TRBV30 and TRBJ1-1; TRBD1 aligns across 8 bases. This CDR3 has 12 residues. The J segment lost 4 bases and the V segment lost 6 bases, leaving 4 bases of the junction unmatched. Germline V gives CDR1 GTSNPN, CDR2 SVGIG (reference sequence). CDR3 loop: CACRQGSTEAFF. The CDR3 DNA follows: TGTGCCTGCAGACAGGGGAGCACTGAAGCTTTCTTT.

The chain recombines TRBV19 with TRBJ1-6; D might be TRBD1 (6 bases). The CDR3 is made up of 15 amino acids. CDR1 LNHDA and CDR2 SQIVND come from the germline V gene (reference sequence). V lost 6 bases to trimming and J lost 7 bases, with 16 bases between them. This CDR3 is CASRAGGVSNSPLHF. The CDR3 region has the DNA TGTGCCAGTAGGGCCGGGGGCGTATCAAATTCACCCCTCCACTTT.

CDR3 amino acids: CASSQDPINSPLHF. The DNA for the CDR3 is TGTGCCAGCAGCCAAGATCCTATTAATTCACCCCTCCACTTT. The chain has TRBV4-2 and TRBJ1-6, with D unresolved. The germline V gene encodes CDR1 LGHNA and CDR2 YNFKEQ. The CDR3 covers 14 residues. Deletions cut 0 bases from V and 6 bases from J, with 6 bases between.

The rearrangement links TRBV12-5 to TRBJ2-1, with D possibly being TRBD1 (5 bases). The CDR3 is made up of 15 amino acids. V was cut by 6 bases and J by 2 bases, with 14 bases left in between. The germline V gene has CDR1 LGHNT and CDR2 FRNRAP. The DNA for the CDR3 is TGTGCTAGTGGCTCGAAGGGGAAAGCCTACAATGAGCAGTTCTTC. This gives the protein CASGSKGKAYNEQFF.

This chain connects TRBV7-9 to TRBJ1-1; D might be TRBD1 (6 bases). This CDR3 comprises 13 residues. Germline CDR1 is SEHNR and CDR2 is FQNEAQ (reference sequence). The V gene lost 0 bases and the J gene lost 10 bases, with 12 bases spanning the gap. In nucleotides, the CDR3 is TGTGCCAGCAGCTTAGCAGGGGGAGAACGAGCTTTCTTT. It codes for CASSLAGGERAFF.

The CDR3 loop is CASSPRDAEAFF. The DNA for the CDR3 is TGTGCCAGCAGCCCCAGGGACGCTGAAGCTTTCTTT. The rearrangement uses TRBV2 and TRBJ1-1; perhaps TRBD1 as D (5 bases). Trimming pared 6 bases from V and 6 bases from J, leaving 11 bases between. The CDR3 covers 12 residues. Germline CDR1 and CDR2: SNHLY and FYNNEI.

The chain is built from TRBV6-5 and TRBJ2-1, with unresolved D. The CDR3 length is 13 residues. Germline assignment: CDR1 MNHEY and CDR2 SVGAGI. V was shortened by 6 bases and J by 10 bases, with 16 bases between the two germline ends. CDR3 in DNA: TGTGCCAGCAGCCTTAGGAGAGATCGCGAGCAGTTCTTC. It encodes CASSLRRDREQFF.

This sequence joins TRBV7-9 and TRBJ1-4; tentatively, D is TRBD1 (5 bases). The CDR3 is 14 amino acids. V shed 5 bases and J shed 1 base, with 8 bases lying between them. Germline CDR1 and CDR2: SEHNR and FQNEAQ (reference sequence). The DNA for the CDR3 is TGTGCCAGCAGCGCCAGGGTAACTAATGAAAAACTGTTTTTT. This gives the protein CASSARVTNEKLFF.

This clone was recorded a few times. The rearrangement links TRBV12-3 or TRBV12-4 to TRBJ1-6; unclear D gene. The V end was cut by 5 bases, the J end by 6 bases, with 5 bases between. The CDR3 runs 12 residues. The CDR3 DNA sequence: TGTGCCAGCAGTGTTAGTAATTCACCCCTCCACTTT. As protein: CASSVSNSPLHF.

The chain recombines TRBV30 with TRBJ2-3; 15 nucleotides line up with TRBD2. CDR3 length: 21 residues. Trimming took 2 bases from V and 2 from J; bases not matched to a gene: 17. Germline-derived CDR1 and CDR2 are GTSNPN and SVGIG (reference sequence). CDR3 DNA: TGTGCCTGGAGTCCCTTACCATTATACGGGACTAGCGGGGGGCCCACAGATACGCAGTATTTT. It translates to CAWSPLPLYGTSGGPTDTQYF.

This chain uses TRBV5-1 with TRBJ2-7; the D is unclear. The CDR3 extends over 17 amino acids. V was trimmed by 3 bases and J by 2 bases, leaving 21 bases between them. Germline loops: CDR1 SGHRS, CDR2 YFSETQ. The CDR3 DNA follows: TGCGCCAGCAGCTGGATGCCTGTGACTCAAAGTACCTACGAGCAGTACTTC. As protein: CASSWMPVTQSTYEQYF. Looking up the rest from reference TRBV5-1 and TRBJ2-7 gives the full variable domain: KAGVTQTPRYLIKTRGQQVTLSCSPISGHRSVSWYQQTPGQGLQFLFEYFSETQRNKGNFPGRFSGRQFSNSRSEMNVSTLELGDSALYLCASSWMPVTQSTYEQYFGPGTRLTVT.

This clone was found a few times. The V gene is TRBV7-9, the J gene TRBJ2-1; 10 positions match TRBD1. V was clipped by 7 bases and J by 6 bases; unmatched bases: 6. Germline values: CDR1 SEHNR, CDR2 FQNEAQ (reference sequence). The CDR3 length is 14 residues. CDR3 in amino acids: CASTHGTGVNEQFF. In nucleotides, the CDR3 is TGTGCCAGCACCCATGGGACAGGGGTCAATGAGCAGTTCTTC.

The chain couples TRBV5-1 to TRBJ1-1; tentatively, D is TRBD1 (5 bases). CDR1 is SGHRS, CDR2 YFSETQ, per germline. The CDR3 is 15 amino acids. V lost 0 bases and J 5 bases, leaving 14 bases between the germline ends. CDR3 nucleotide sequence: TGCGCCAGCAGCTTGGTCAAGGGACTGGAAACTGAAGCTTTCTTT. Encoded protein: CASSLVKGLETEAFF.

In DNA, the CDR3 is TGTGCCAGCAGCACCTACTCCGGGTTTTACAATGAGCAGTTCTTC. Its translation: CASSTYSGFYNEQFF. The chain employs TRBV7-8 and TRBJ2-1; no reliable D call. V shed 5 bases and J shed 4 bases, with 15 bases lying between them. Germline V gene sequence: CDR1 SGHVS, CDR2 FQNEAQ. This CDR3 region has 15 residues.

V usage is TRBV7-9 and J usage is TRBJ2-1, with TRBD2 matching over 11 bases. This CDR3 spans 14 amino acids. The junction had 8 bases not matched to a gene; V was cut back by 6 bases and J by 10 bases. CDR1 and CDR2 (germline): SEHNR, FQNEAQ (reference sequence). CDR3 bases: TGTGCCAGCAGACCTATAGCGGGAGGGCACGAGCAGTTCTTC. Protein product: CASRPIAGGHEQFF.

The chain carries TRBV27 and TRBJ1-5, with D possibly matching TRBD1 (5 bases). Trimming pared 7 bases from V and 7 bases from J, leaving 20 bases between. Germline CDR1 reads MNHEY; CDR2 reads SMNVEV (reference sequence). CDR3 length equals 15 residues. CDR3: CASTPRRGYRQPQHF. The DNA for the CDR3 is TGTGCCAGCACACCCAGAAGGGGTTATAGGCAGCCCCAGCATTTT.

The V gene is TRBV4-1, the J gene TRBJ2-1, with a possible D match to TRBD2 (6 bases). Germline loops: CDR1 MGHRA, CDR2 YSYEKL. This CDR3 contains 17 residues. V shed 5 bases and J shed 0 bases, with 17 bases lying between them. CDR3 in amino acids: CASSSTDSGSSYNEQFF. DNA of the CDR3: TGCGCCAGCAGCTCGACCGATAGCGGTAGCTCCTACAATGAGCAGTTCTTC.